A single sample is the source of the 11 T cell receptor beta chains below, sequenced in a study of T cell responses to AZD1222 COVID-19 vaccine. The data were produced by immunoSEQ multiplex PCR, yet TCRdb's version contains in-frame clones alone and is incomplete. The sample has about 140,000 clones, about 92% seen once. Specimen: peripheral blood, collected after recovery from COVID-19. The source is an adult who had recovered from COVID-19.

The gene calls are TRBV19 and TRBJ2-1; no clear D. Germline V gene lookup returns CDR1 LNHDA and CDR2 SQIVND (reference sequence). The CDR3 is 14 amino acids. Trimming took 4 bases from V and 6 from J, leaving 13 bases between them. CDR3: CASSRDGFGNEQFF. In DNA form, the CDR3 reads TGTGCCAGTAGTAGGGATGGGTTTGGCAATGAGCAGTTCTTC.

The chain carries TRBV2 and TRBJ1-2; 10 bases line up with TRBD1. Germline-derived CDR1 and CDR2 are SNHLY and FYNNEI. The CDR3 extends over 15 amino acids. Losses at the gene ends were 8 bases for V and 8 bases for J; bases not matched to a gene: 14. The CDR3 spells CASSREAGTGVGYTF. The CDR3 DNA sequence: TGTGCCAGCTCCCGAGAAGCCGGGACAGGGGTCGGCTACACCTTC.

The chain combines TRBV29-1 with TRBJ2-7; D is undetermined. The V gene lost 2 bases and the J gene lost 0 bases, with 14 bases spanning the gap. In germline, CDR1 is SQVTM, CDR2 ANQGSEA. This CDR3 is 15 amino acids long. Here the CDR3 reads CSVELATLGSYEQYF. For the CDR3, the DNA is TGCAGCGTTGAATTGGCCACCCTGGGCTCCTACGAGCAGTACTTC.

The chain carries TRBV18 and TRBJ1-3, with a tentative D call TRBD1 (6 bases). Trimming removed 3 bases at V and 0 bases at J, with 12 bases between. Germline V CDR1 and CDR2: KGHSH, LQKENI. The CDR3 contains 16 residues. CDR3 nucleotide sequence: TGTGCCAGCTCACCCGGACAGATTCGCTCTGGAAACACCATATATTTT. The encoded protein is CASSPGQIRSGNTIYF. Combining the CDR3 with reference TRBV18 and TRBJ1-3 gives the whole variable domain NAGVMQNPRHLVRRRGQEARLRCSPMKGHSHVYWYRQLPEEGLKFMVYLQKENIIDESGMPKERFSAEFPKEGPSILRIQQVVRGDSAAYFCASSPGQIRSGNTIYFGEGSWLTVV.

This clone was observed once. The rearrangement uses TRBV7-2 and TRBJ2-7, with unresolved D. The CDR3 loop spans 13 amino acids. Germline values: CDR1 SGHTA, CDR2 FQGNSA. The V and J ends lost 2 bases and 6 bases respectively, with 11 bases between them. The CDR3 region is CASSLINYGEQYF. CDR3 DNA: TGTGCCAGCAGCTTAATAAACTACGGCGAGCAGTACTTC.

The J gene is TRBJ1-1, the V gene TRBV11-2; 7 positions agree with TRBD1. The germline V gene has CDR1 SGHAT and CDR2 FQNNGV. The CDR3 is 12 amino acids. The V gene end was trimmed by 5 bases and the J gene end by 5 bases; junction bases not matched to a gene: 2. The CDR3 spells CASSEQGTEAFF. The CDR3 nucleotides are TGTGCCAGCAGCGAACAGGGGACTGAAGCTTTCTTT.

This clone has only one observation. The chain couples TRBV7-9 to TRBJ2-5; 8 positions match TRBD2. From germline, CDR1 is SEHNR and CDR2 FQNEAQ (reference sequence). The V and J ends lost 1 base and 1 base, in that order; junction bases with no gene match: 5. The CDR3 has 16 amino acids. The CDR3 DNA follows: TGTGCCAGCAGCTTAGATTCTAGCGGGTTCCAAGAGACCCAGTACTTC. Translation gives CASSLDSSGFQETQYF.

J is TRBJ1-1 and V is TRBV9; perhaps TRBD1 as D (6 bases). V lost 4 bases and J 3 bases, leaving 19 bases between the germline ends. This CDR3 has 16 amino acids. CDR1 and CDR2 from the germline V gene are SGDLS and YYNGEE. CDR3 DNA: TGTGCCAGCAGCCCGATGATAGGCAGGGGTTACACTGAAGCTTTCTTT. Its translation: CASSPMIGRGYTEAFF.

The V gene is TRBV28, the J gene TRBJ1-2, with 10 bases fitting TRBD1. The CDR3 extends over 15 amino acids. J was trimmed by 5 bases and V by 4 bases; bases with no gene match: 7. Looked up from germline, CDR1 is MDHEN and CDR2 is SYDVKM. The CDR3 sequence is CASSSGQGEGYGYTF. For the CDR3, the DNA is TGTGCCAGCAGTTCTGGACAGGGGGAAGGATATGGCTACACCTTC.

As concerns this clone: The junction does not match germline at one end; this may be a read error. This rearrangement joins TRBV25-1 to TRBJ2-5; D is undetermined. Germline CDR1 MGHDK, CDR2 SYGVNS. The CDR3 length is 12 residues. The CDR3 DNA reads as TGTGCCAGCATGGAACCCCAACAGACCCAGTACTTC. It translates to CASMEPQQTQYF.

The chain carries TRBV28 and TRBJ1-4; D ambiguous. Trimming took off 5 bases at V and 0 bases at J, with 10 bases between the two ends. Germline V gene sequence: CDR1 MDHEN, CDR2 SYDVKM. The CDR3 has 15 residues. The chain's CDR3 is CASSNAGSTNEKLFF. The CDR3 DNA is TGTGCCAGCAGTAATGCGGGATCAACTAATGAAAAACTGTTTTTT.